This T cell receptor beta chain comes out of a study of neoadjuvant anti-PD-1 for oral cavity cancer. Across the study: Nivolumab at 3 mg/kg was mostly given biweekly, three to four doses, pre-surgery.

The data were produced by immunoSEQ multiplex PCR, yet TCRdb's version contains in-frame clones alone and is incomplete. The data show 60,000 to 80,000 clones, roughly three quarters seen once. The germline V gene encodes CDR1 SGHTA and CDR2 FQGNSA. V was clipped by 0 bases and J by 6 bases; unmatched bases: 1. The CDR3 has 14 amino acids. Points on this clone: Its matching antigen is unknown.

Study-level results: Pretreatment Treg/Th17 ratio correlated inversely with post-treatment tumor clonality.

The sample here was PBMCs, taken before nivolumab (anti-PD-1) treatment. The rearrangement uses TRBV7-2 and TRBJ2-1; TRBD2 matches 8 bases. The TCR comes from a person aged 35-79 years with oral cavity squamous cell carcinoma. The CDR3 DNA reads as TGTGCCAGCAGCTTAGCGCTAGCGGGCAATGAGCAGTTCTTC. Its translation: CASSLALAGNEQFF.